This T cell receptor beta chain derives from a study of response to subunit inactivated influenza vaccine (dated by TCRdb to 2017 to 2018). Describing the broader study: Deep quantitative profiling of the T cell receptor repertoire was used in the study to follow responses to a trivalent subunit inactivated influenza vaccine.

The CDR3 sequence holds 17 residues, the cysteine and phenylalanine included. Only CDR3 DNA is held: 51 bases, read in frame from base 1. Compared with germline, V lacks 5 bases and J lacks 0 bases; bases without a gene match: 8. In the germline V gene (reference sequence), CDR1 corresponds to SGHKS and CDR2 to YYEKEE. The method behind the library was RT-PCR. TCRdb lists the instrument as Illumina HiSeq 2500. Clones were called with MiXCR by TCRdb after fastp trimmed the public reads at Q25, and only in-frame beta chains were retained. Rows with one shared CDR3 protein collapse into an entry with the most common genes and DNA. Across this sample there are 200,000 to 300,000 distinct CDR3 sequences, with 12% seen only once. The ten largest account for roughly 7.7% of the sample. Broad study findings and their caveats: The authors suggested that each seasonal influenza vaccination may recruit only a limited number of new T cells.

The table lists this clonotype with many counts. Its antigen has not been determined. The input lacks base qualities; no much larger clone sits a single base away. This chain is built from TRBV5-5 and TRBJ2-2, and TRBD2 matches 9 of the central bases. The receptor was derived from a man aged 45-65 years who received an inactivated influenza vaccine. Donor details come from another sample of the same person, matched by shared clones. The sequenced sample was non-naive T cells sorted from PBMCs, obtained 14 days before vaccination. The cell subset or site label, as the study defines it: memory T cell fraction. This receptor has the CDR3 CASSTAPSGTNTGELFF. The DNA is TGTGCCAGCAGTACAGCTCCTAGCGGGACGAACACCGGGGAGCTGTTTTTT. Joined to the reference TRBV5-5 and TRBJ2-2 proteins, this CDR3 gives the full variable domain: DAGVTQSPTHLIKTRGQQVTLRCSPISGHKSVSWYQQVLGQGPQFIFQYYEKEERGRGNFPDRFSARQFPNYSSELNVNALLLGDSALYLCASSTAPSGTNTGELFFGEGSRLTVL.